This entry features one T cell receptor (beta chain) sequence. Antigen: not known. Germline V gene sequence: CDR1 SGDLS, CDR2 YYNGEE. CDR3 length: 15 residues. V was clipped by 5 bases and J by 6 bases, with 19 bases between them. These data originate in a study of response to subunit inactivated influenza vaccine. General observations from the study: Few new T cells, the authors suggested, are recruited by each seasonal influenza vaccination.

From the RT-PCR reads, TCRdb called clonotypes with MiXCR, one entry per CDR3 protein. The sample has under 950,000 distinct CDR3 sequences, 21% seen once. This clonotype originated in a man aged 50 to 59 who received an inactivated influenza vaccine. The chain is built from TRBV9 and TRBJ2-3, with D perhaps assigned TRBD1 or TRBD2 (5 bases each). The specimen comprised PBMCs from blood, sampled roughly 5 days after vaccination. DNA for the CDR3: TGTGCCAGCAGTGCGAGGGTGGGGGTTACGGATACGCAGTATTTT. Protein: CASSARVGVTDTQYF.